The 29 T cell receptor beta chains in this list originate from one sample, sequenced in a study of a mutant IDH1 vaccine in newly diagnosed glioma. Repertoires were generated with immunoSEQ multiplex PCR, while TCRdb's copy carries only in-frame clones and drops some. Of around 130,000 clones in the sample, just under 80% were seen once. Time point indicated: week 11, during vaccination. Every vaccine dose comprised 300 ug of mutant IDH1 20-mer peptide plus topical imiquimod. These receptors have no identified antigens. The source was PBMCs, collected from a glioma patient whose treatment included an IDH1 peptide vaccine. These receptors all come from a man aged 40-55 years with glioma.

This clone showed up just a few times. The chain recombines TRBV7-9 with TRBJ2-7; a possible D gene is TRBD1 (6 bases). The ends were cut back, 2 bases at V and 1 base at J, with 9 bases in the middle. Germline values: CDR1 SEHNR, CDR2 FQNEAQ (reference sequence). CDR3 length equals 14 residues. The CDR3 spells CASSLTGTSYEQYF. CDR3 nucleotide sequence: TGTGCCAGCAGCTTAACAGGGACATCCTACGAGCAGTACTTC.

The V and J genes are TRBV6-1 and TRBJ1-5; 7 nucleotides agree with TRBD1. The V gene end was trimmed by 4 bases and the J gene end by 4 bases; junction bases not matched to a gene: 4. Germline CDR1 reads MNHNS; CDR2 reads SASEGT. This CDR3 contains 14 residues. The CDR3 nucleotides read TGTGCCAGCAGTGGCGGGACAGCAAATCAGCCCCAGCATTTT. This codes for CASSGGTANQPQHF.

The chain couples TRBV29-1 to TRBJ1-3; possible D gene TRBD1, 5 bases. The V gene's germline CDR1 is SQVTM and CDR2 ANQGSEA. This CDR3 is built from 15 residues. Trimming took off 7 bases at V and 1 base at J, with 17 bases between the two ends. CDR3 residues: CSAGTGTRSGNTIYF. Written as DNA, the CDR3 is TGCAGCGCAGGGACGGGAACTCGGTCTGGAAACACCATATATTTT.

This chain uses TRBV19 with TRBJ1-5; D is unresolved. Germline V gives CDR1 LNHDA, CDR2 SQIVND (reference sequence). V was shortened by 6 bases and J by 7 bases, with 13 bases between the two germline ends. This CDR3 is 13 amino acids long. CDR3 in amino acids: CASSSAGGQPQHF. In DNA, the CDR3 is TGTGCCAGTAGCTCGGCAGGCGGACAGCCCCAGCATTTT.

In nucleotides, the CDR3 is TGTGCCAGCAGCCTCCGGTTAGGCACCTACGAGCAGTACTTC. Protein product: CASSLRLGTYEQYF. This sequence joins TRBV4-2 and TRBJ2-7; D is uncertain. The CDR3 covers 14 residues. V was trimmed by 4 bases and J by 2 bases, leaving 12 bases between them. The germline V gene has CDR1 LGHNA and CDR2 YNFKEQ.

The chain combines TRBV6-4 with TRBJ2-3, with TRBD2 matching over 11 bases. Germline V gene sequence: CDR1 MRHNA, CDR2 SNTAGT. The ends lost 0 bases at V and 3 bases at J; junction bases unmatched: 2. The length of the CDR3 is 16 residues. As DNA, the CDR3 is TGTGCCAGCAGTGACTCTAGCGGGGGGGCTACAGATACGCAGTATTTT. It encodes CASSDSSGGATDTQYF.

In its sample, this clone was seen once. The genes are TRBV27 and TRBJ1-1; D is unresolved. The germline gives CDR1 MNHEY, CDR2 SMNVEV (reference sequence). The CDR3 extends over 14 amino acids. V dropped 3 bases and J dropped 1 base, with 9 bases sitting between them. Written as DNA, the CDR3 is TGTGCCAGCAGTTTCTCCGGATCGAACACTGAAGCTTTCTTT. As protein: CASSFSGSNTEAFF.

V usage is TRBV4-2 and J usage is TRBJ2-1, with 8 bases matching TRBD2. The CDR3 is 14 amino acids. V dropped 4 bases and J dropped 8; count of bases not matched to a gene: 7. The germline V gene encodes CDR1 LGHNA and CDR2 YNFKEQ. The CDR3 spells CASSPLGRGDEQFF. The CDR3 nucleotides read TGTGCCAGCAGCCCCCTAGGGCGGGGGGATGAGCAGTTCTTC.

The chain links TRBV9 to TRBJ1-3; D not resolved. The germline V and J ends were trimmed by 0 bases and 0 bases, with 4 bases remaining between them. CDR3 length: 14 amino acids. Germline values: CDR1 SGDLS, CDR2 YYNGEE. The CDR3 loop reads CASSVAGSGNTIYF. The DNA of the CDR3 is TGTGCCAGCAGCGTAGCCGGCTCTGGAAACACCATATATTTT. Full variable domain (missing parts from reference TRBV9 and TRBJ1-3): DSGVTQTPKHLITATGQRVTLRCSPRSGDLSVYWYQQSLDQGLQFLIQYYNGEERAKGNILERFSAQQFPDLHSELNLSSLELGDSALYFCASSVAGSGNTIYFGEGSWLTVV.

The J gene is TRBJ1-2, the V gene TRBV27, with 7 nucleotides matching TRBD1. The CDR3 runs to 13 residues. CDR1 and CDR2 (germline): MNHEY, SMNVEV (reference sequence). After removal of 5 bases from V and 2 bases from J, the junction contained 2 bases not matched to a gene. Here the CDR3 DNA reads TGTGCCAGCAGTGTGGGACAGAACTATGGCTACACCTTC. This sequence encodes CASSVGQNYGYTF.

The chain is built from TRBV11-2 and TRBJ1-6, with TRBD1 identical over 7 bases. Germline trimming cut 4 bases from V and 7 bases from J; bases unmatched to any gene: 13. The CDR3 extends over 17 amino acids. CDR1 is SGHAT and CDR2 is FQNNGV in the germline V gene. The CDR3 DNA follows: TGTGCCAGCAGCTCGAGGTCAGGCAGGGGGGGAAATTCACCCCTCCACTTT. Residues: CASSSRSGRGGNSPLHF.

CDR3 sequence (DNA): TGCGCCAGCAGCCACAGGGCTGTTTTTGAAAAACTGTTTTTT. The encoded protein is CASSHRAVFEKLFF. This sequence joins TRBV4-3 and TRBJ1-4; tentative D call: TRBD1 (5 bases). CDR1 and CDR2 from the germline V gene are LGHNA and YSLEER. V lost 3 bases and J lost 7, with 12 bases in between. This CDR3 contains 14 residues.

This clone was seen a few times. The chain is built from TRBV2 and TRBJ1-5; D is possibly TRBD1 (5 bases). V lost 7 bases and J 7 bases, leaving 14 bases between the germline ends. Germline lookup yields CDR1 SNHLY and CDR2 FYNNEI. CDR3 length: 13 residues. The CDR3 coding sequence is TGTGCCAGCAAGGATTGGGGCCTGCAGCCCCAGCATTTT. Translated, it gives CASKDWGLQPQHF.

The J gene is TRBJ2-2, the V gene TRBV30; the D gene is possibly TRBD2 (5 bases). V was trimmed by 2 bases and J by 2 bases, leaving 12 bases between them. Per the germline V gene, CDR1 is GTSNPN and CDR2 is SVGIG (reference sequence). The CDR3 consists of 15 residues. The CDR3 sequence: CAWSLRVRNTGELFF. For the CDR3, the DNA is TGTGCCTGGAGTCTGAGGGTTAGAAACACCGGGGAGCTGTTTTTT.

Only a few counts were recorded for this clone. The V and J genes are TRBV30 and TRBJ1-5; TRBD1 agrees at 8 bases. The CDR3 extends over 16 amino acids. Per germline, CDR1 GTSNPN and CDR2 SVGIG (reference sequence). V lost 2 bases to trimming and J lost 6 bases; unmatched junction nucleotides: 12. The CDR3 is CAWSIGTGRNSQPQHF. CDR3 coding DNA: TGTGCCTGGAGTATCGGGACAGGCCGCAACAGTCAGCCCCAGCATTTT.

The chain's CDR3 is CASSVEASGNNEQFF. CDR3 DNA: TGTGCCAGCAGCGTAGAGGCTAGCGGGAACAATGAGCAGTTCTTC. The chain joins TRBV9 to TRBJ2-1, with 9 bases matching TRBD2. Germline V lookup: CDR1 SGDLS, CDR2 YYNGEE. Germline trimming cut 0 bases from V and 5 bases from J; bases unmatched to any gene: 3. This CDR3 has 15 amino acids.

This chain links TRBV28 with TRBJ1-2; 7 bases are a match to TRBD1. The V gene end was trimmed by 5 bases and the J gene end by 4 bases; junction bases not matched to a gene: 10. Germline V gives CDR1 MDHEN, CDR2 SYDVKM. The CDR3 is 15 amino acids. In nucleotides, the CDR3 is TGTGCCAGCAGTACCCGACTAGGGGGCCTCTATGGCTACACCTTC. This sequence encodes CASSTRLGGLYGYTF.

The chain links TRBV10-3 to TRBJ2-3, with 9 bases aligning to TRBD2. The CDR3 is 14 amino acids. The junction had 8 bases not matched to a gene; V was cut back by 10 bases and J by 3 bases. Germline CDR1 reads ENHRY; CDR2 reads SYGVKD. As DNA, the CDR3 is TGTGCCACCTTTAGCGGGAGTGGGACAGATACGCAGTATTTT. This encodes CATFSGSGTDTQYF.

The chain uses TRBV5-1 and TRBJ1-2; tentatively, D is TRBD1 (5 bases). Germline-derived CDR1 and CDR2 are SGHRS and YFSETQ. The CDR3 is 16 amino acids. V dropped 4 bases and J dropped 0 bases, with 16 bases sitting between them. CDR3 coding DNA: TGCGCCAGCAGCCACCCGTTCGGGGCTCCTAACTATGGCTACACCTTC. Translating gives CASSHPFGAPNYGYTF.

The gene calls are TRBV6-5 and TRBJ2-7, with D hard to call. The germline V gene has CDR1 MNHEY and CDR2 SVGAGI. The CDR3 runs to 11 residues. Trimming shortened V by 7 bases and J by 6 bases, and 10 bases separated the two germline ends. CDR3 protein: CASNSQGEQYF. The CDR3 DNA reads TGTGCCAGCAATTCCCAAGGCGAGCAGTACTTC.

The rearrangement uses TRBV28 and TRBJ1-1, with TRBD1 as a possible D gene (5 bases). Germline assignment: CDR1 MDHEN and CDR2 SYDVKM. V lost 1 base and J lost 8, with 17 bases in between. The CDR3 extends over 15 amino acids. Here the CDR3 DNA reads TGTGCCAGCAGTTTATTGGGGGTGAACGCTCGGGAAGCTTTCTTT. Protein sequence: CASSLLGVNAREAFF.

The chain recombines TRBV29-1 with TRBJ2-5; the D call may be TRBD1 or TRBD2 (5 bases each). The DNA matches TRBJ2-7 better at its end, which makes the J call doubtful. Germline V gene sequence: CDR1 SQVTM, CDR2 ANQGSEA. This CDR3 has 12 residues. The CDR3 sequence is CSVGDGAYEQYF. For the CDR3, the DNA is TGCAGCGTAGGGGACGGGGCCTACGAGCAGTACTTC.

This clone was observed a few times. The rearrangement links TRBV5-4 to TRBJ1-2, with D maybe TRBD1 (5 bases). This CDR3 contains 13 residues. Trimming removed 7 bases from V and 7 bases from J, with 17 bases in between. Per the germline V gene, CDR1 is SGHNT and CDR2 is YYREEE (reference sequence). CDR3 DNA: TGTGCCAGCGTGGGGCAGGGAAGAAGTGGCTACACCTTC. Translated, it gives CASVGQGRSGYTF.

The chain has TRBV10-3 and TRBJ1-2, with D possibly matching TRBD1 (6 bases). The germline V gene has CDR1 ENHRY and CDR2 SYGVKD. The CDR3 runs 14 residues. Trimming left V 0 bases short and J 6 bases short, with 11 bases between. The CDR3 DNA reads as TGTGCCATCAGTGAGTCTCGGGGGGCAGATGGCTACACCTTC. Translating it yields CAISESRGADGYTF.

CDR3 sequence (DNA): TGTGCCAGCGCAGGGTCAACCACAGATACGCAGTATTTT. It specifies CASAGSTTDTQYF. This chain uses TRBV7-2 with TRBJ2-3; TRBD1 is a possible D gene (5 bases). Trimming shortened V by 8 bases and J by 2 bases, and 11 bases separated the two germline ends. From germline, CDR1 is SGHTA and CDR2 FQGNSA. The CDR3 is 13 amino acids.

This clone was seen once. The rearrangement uses TRBV2 and TRBJ2-1; TRBD2 matches 8 bases. CDR1 is SNHLY and CDR2 is FYNNEI in the germline V gene. This CDR3 has 14 amino acids. The junction had 11 bases not matched to a gene; V was cut back by 8 bases and J by 8 bases. CDR3 in amino acids: CASYPGLGSHEQFF. Written as DNA, the CDR3 is TGTGCCAGCTATCCGGGACTAGGGTCGCATGAGCAGTTCTTC.

This clone was counted only a few times. This chain connects TRBV2 to TRBJ1-1, with D hard to call. The V end lost 4 bases, the J end lost 1 base, and 10 bases lay between the germline ends. This CDR3 has 14 amino acids. Germline CDR1 reads SNHLY; CDR2 reads FYNNEI. The CDR3 loop is CASSGPGRNTEAFF. For the CDR3, the DNA is TGTGCCAGCAGTGGCCCCGGTCGGAACACTGAAGCTTTCTTT.

This chain joins TRBV5-5 and TRBJ2-3; 9 bases map to TRBD1. The J segment lost 0 bases and the V segment lost 4 bases, leaving 9 bases of the junction unmatched. Germline loops: CDR1 SGHKS, CDR2 YYEKEE (reference sequence). This CDR3 contains 17 residues. CDR3 bases: TGTGCCAGCAGCGGGACAGGGATCCATCTAAGCACAGATACGCAGTATTTT. Protein product: CASSGTGIHLSTDTQYF. The variable domain in full, completed from reference TRBV5-5 and TRBJ2-3, reads DAGVTQSPTHLIKTRGQQVTLRCSPISGHKSVSWYQQVLGQGPQFIFQYYEKEERGRGNFPDRFSARQFPNYSSELNVNALLLGDSALYLCASSGTGIHLSTDTQYFGPGTRLTVL.

The J gene is TRBJ2-1, the V gene TRBV30, with 11 bases lining up with TRBD2. This CDR3 contains 15 residues. The V gene end was trimmed by 0 bases and the J gene end by 4 bases; junction bases not matched to a gene: 2. Germline V gene sequence: CDR1 GTSNPN, CDR2 SVGIG (reference sequence). The CDR3, as DNA: TGTGCCTGGAGTGTATTAGCGGGGGGGTACAATGAGCAGTTCTTC. It encodes CAWSVLAGGYNEQFF.